The clone carrying this T cell receptor (beta chain) has only one observation. Antigen specificity is unknown. These data are taken from a study of cytomegalovirus exposure and HLA in healthy donors. Trimming removed 6 bases from V and 4 bases from J; junction bases left unmatched: 12. This CDR3 contains 18 residues. Germline V gene lookup returns CDR1 SGHVS and CDR2 FNYEAQ. 60 Vbeta and 13 Jbeta primers were used in PCR. The protocol was immunoSEQ multiplex PCR, while the TCRdb copy is restricted to in-frame clones and leaves out a portion. Of 100,000 to 150,000 clones detected, more than 75% appear once; the ten largest clones hold about a tenth. Findings and limits, study-wide: CMV antigen specificity of a few CMV-associated chains was confirmed in vitro.

The receptor was derived from a man under 40 in good health and CMV-seropositive. Sequencing was done on a sample of PBMCs. The genes are TRBV7-6 and TRBJ2-1, with TRBD2 matching 13 bases. CDR3 protein: CASSPQALAGGLYNEQFF. The CDR3 bases are TGTGCCAGCAGTCCTCAAGCACTAGCGGGAGGGCTGTACAATGAGCAGTTCTTC.